This T cell receptor beta chain was identified during a study of T-cell reconstitution after alpha-beta-depleted transplantation in children. Unique molecular identifiers were incorporated when the TCRbeta library was constructed. MiXCR, applied by TCRdb to the PCR reads, yields one record per CDR3 protein. The table records some 340,000 distinct CDR3 sequences, about a tenth of them present only once. The CDR3 is 16 residues long. Deletions cut 3 bases from V and 0 bases from J, with 12 bases between. This clonotype was seen more than once but under ten times. V gene TRBV12-3 or TRBV12-4 combines with J gene TRBJ1-5; D not certain. This sample comprised PBMCs from the stem cell graft donor, obtained from the stem cell graft. The sequence derives from a human donor who donated a stem cell graft to a child with acute lymphoblastic leukemia. This chain's CDR3 is CASSFDPTASNQPQHF. CDR3 in DNA: TGTGCCAGCAGTTTTGACCCCACCGCTAGCAATCAGCCCCAGCATTTT.